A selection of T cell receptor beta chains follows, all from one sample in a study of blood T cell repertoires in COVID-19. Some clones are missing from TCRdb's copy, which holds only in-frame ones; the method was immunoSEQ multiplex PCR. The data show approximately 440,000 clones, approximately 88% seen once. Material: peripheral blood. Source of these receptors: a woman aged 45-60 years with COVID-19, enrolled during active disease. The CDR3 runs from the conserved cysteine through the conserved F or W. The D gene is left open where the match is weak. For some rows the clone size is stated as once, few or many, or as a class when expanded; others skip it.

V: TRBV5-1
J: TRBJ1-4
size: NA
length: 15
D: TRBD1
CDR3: CASSPLATGQEKLFF
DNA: TGCGCCAGCAGCCCGCTTGCGACAGGGCAGGAAAAACTGTTTTTT

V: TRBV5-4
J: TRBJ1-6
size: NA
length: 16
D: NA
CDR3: CASSLAADPNNSPLHF
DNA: TGTGCCAGCAGCTTGGCCGCGGATCCTAATAATTCACCCCTCCACTTT

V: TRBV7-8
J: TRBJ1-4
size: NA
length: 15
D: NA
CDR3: CASSLYTGTNEKLFF
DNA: TGTGCCAGCAGCTTATATACAGGAACAAATGAAAAACTGTTTTTT

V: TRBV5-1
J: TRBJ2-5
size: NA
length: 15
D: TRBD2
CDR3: CASSGLAGAQETQYF
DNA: TGCGCCAGCTCAGGACTAGCGGGCGCACAAGAGACCCAGTACTTC

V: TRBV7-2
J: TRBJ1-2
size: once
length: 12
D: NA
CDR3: CASSLDAYGYTF
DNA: TGTGCCAGCAGCTTAGACGCGTATGGCTACACCTTC

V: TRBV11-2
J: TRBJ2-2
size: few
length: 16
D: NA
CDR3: CASSLVTGLGTGELFF
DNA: TGTGCCAGCAGCTTAGTGACAGGCCTGGGGACCGGGGAGCTGTTTTTT

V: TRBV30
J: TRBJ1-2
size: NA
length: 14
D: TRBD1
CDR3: CAWTRDRGGYGYTF
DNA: TGTGCCTGGACCCGGGACAGGGGAGGCTATGGCTACACCTTC

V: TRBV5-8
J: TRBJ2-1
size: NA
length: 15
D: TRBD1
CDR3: CASSVQGVINNEQFF
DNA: TGTGCCAGCAGCGTCCAGGGGGTGATAAACAATGAGCAGTTCTTC

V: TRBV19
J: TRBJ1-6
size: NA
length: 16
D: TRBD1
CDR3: CASSIRTGDKGSPLHF
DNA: TGTGCCAGTAGTATACGGACAGGGGATAAAGGCTCACCCCTCCACTTT

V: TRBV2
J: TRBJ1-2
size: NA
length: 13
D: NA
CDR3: CASSEGRDYGYTF
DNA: TGTGCCAGCAGTGAAGGGAGGGACTATGGCTACACCTTC

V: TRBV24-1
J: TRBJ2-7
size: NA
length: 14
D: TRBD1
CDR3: CATKTGARAREQYF
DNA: TGTGCCACCAAAACAGGGGCTAGGGCTCGCGAGCAGTACTTC

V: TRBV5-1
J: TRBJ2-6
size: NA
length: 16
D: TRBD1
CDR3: CASSLRGTGGANVLTF
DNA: TGCGCCAGCAGCTTGAGAGGGACAGGGGGGGCCAACGTCCTGACTTTC

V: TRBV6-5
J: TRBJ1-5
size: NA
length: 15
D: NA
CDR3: CASSPFRAGNQPQHF
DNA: TGTGCCAGCAGCCCGTTCAGGGCCGGGAATCAGCCCCAGCATTTT

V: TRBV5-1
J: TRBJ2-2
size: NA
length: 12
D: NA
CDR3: CASSLVPGELFF
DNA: TGCGCCAGCAGCTTGGTTCCGGGGGAGCTGTTTTTT

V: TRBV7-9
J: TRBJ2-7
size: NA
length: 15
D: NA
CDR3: CASSFGAGMSYEQYF
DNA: TGTGCCAGCAGCTTTGGGGCAGGGATGTCCTACGAGCAGTACTTC

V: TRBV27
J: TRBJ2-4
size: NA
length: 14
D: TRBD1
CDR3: CASSQQGALNIQYF
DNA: TGTGCCAGCAGTCAACAGGGGGCGTTAAACATTCAGTACTTC

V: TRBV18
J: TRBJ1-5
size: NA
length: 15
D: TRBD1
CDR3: CASSRDRLINQPQHF
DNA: TGTGCCAGCTCGCGGGACAGGCTGATCAATCAGCCCCAGCATTTT

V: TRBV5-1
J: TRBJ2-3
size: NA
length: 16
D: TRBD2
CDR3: CASSLISLAVRDTQYF
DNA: TGCGCCAGCAGCTTGATATCCCTAGCGGTCAGAGATACGCAGTATTTT

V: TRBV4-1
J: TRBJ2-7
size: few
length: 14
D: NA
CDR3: CASSQVGVGAEQYF
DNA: TGCGCCAGCAGCCAGGTCGGCGTGGGGGCCGAGCAGTACTTC

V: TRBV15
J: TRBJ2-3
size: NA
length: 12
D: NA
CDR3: CATSRVAGTQYF
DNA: TGTGCCACCAGCAGAGTTGCGGGTACGCAGTATTTT

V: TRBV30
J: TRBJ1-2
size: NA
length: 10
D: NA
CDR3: CAWYRVGYTF
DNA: TGTGCCTGGTACAGGGTTGGCTACACCTTC

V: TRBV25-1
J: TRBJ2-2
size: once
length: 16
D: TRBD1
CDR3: CATQDYRQGNTGELFF
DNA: TGTGCCACCCAAGATTACAGACAGGGGAACACCGGGGAGCTGTTTTTT

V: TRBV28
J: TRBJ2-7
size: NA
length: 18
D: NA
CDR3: CASSFLGFGTGRTYEQYF
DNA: TGTGCCAGCAGTTTTCTCGGCTTCGGGACTGGCCGAACCTACGAGCAGTACTTC

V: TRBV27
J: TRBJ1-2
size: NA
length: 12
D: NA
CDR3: CASSPRGAGYTF
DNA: TGTGCCAGCAGTCCCCGGGGGGCGGGCTACACCTTC

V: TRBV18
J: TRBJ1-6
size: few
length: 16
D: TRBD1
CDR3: CASSRSQGAEDSPLHF
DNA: TGTGCCAGCTCACGGTCCCAGGGGGCAGAGGATTCACCCCTCCACTTT

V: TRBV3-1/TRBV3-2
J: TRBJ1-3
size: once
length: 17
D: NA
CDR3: CASSLGPTRTVGNTIYF
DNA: TGTGCCAGCAGCCTAGGACCCACTCGGACAGTTGGAAACACCATATATTTT

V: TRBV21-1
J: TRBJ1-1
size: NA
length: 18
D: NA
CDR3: CASSPIPREPPLDTEAFF
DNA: TGTGCCAGCAGCCCTATACCCCGTGAGCCCCCGTTGGACACTGAAGCTTTCTTT

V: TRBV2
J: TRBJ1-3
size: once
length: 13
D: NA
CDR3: CASSVDIGNTIYF
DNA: TGTGCCAGCAGTGTCGACATCGGAAACACCATATATTTT

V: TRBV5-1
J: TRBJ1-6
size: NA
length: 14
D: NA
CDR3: CASRGQGDSSPLHF
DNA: TGCGCCAGCAGAGGGCAGGGCGATAGTTCACCCCTCCACTTT

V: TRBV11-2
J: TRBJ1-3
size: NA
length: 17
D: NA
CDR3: CASSLTGVSQPGNTIYF
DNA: TGTGCCAGCAGCTTAACCGGAGTTAGCCAACCTGGAAACACCATATATTTT

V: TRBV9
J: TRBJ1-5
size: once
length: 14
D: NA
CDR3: CASSRDNSNQPQHF
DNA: TGTGCCAGCAGCCGGGACAATAGCAATCAGCCCCAGCATTTT

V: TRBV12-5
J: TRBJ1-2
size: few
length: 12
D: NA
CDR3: CASGPPTGGYTF
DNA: TGTGCTAGTGGCCCCCCGACGGGTGGCTACACCTTC

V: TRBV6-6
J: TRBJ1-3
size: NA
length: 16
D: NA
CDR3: CASSYVPGAGGNTIYF
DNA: TGTGCCAGCAGTTACGTTCCAGGCGCTGGCGGAAACACCATATATTTT

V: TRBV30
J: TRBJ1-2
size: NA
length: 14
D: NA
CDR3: CAWSLNRDAYGYTF
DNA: TGTGCCTGGAGTCTGAACAGGGACGCCTATGGCTACACCTTC

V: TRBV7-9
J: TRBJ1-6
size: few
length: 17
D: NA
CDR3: CASSLFRTSSYNSPLHF
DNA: TGTGCCAGCAGCTTATTCAGGACTAGCTCCTATAATTCACCCCTCCACTTT

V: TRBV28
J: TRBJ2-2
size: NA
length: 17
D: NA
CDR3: CASRPLGAPLQDGELFF
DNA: TGTGCCAGCAGGCCTCTGGGGGCGCCCCTTCAGGACGGGGAGCTGTTTTTT

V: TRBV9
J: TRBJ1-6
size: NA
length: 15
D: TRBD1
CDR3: CASSEGQGDYSPLHF
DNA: TGTGCCAGCAGCGAAGGGCAGGGGGACTATTCACCCCTCCACTTT

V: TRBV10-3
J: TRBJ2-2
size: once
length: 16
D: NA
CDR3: CAIRDREGRGTGELFF
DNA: TGTGCCATCAGGGACAGGGAGGGCCGTGGCACCGGGGAGCTGTTTTTT

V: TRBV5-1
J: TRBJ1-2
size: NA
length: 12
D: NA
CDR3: CASSRTGDGYTF
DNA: TGCGCCAGCAGCCGTACCGGGGATGGCTACACCTTC

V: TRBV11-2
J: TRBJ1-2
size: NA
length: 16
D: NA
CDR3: CASSPPAGGSNYGYTF
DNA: TGTGCCAGCAGCCCCCCCGCTGGGGGCTCTAACTATGGCTACACCTTC

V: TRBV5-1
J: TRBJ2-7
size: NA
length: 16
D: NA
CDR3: CASSVGTFPPIYEQYF
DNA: TGCGCCAGCAGCGTAGGGACTTTTCCTCCCATCTACGAGCAGTACTTC